A selection of T cell receptor beta chains follows, all from one sample in a study of T cell responses to AZD1222 COVID-19 vaccine. Repertoires were generated with immunoSEQ multiplex PCR, while TCRdb's copy carries only in-frame clones and drops some. This sample carries 100,000 to 150,000 clones, roughly nine tenths of them seen once, and the ten largest clones take around 30%. The source was peripheral blood, collected on day 0 of AZD1222 vaccination. The origin of the receptors is an adult in good health. Both conserved end residues are part of each CDR3. The D gene is left open where the match is weak. Some rows mark clone size as missing; the rest say once, few, many or name a class of expanded clone.

-	TRBV25-1	15	TRBJ1-2	-	TGTGCCAGCAGTGAATCCCTAGACAGTATCTATGGCTACACCTTC	CASSESLDSIYGYTF
-	TRBV7-9	14	TRBJ2-2	-	TGTGCCAGCAACACGGGCTCCGCGGCCGGGGAGCTGTTTTTT	CASNTGSAAGELFF
once	TRBV21-1	14	TRBJ2-3	-	TGTGCCAGCAGCAAAAAGGCAGGGGTTTCTACGCAGTATTTT	CASSKKAGVSTQYF
once	TRBV6-1	16	TRBJ1-2	TRBD1	TGTGCCAGCAGTGAATGGGACAGGGGAAGCAACTATGGCTACACCTTC	CASSEWDRGSNYGYTF
-	TRBV5-1	15	TRBJ2-1	TRBD2	TGCGCCAGCAGCTCACTAGCGGGGGGCCCCAATGAGCAGTTCTTC	CASSSLAGGPNEQFF
-	TRBV7-2	15	TRBJ2-7	-	TGTGCCAGCAGCTTAGTTCTTGGAGGGGGCCACGAGCAGTACTTC	CASSLVLGGGHEQYF
-	TRBV6-6	13	TRBJ2-7	TRBD1	TGTGCCAGCAGTGGGACAGGGGCGGGCGAGCAGTACTTC	CASSGTGAGEQYF
once	TRBV6-1	15	TRBJ2-5	TRBD2	TGTGCCAGCAGTGAATTAGCGGGGGCACAAGAGACCCAGTACTTC	CASSELAGAQETQYF
-	TRBV5-1	13	TRBJ2-7	-	TGCGCCAGCAGCTCCACTAGAAGCTACGAGCAGTACTTC	CASSSTRSYEQYF
-	TRBV18	14	TRBJ2-3	-	TGTGCCAGCTCACCACCGGGGGGGCCAGATACGCAGTATTTT	CASSPPGGPDTQYF
-	TRBV29-1	13	TRBJ1-2	-	TGCAGCGTCGCACAGGGAGTCGGCTATGGCTACACCTTC	CSVAQGVGYGYTF